This T cell receptor beta chain was sequenced in a study of prognosis after radiotherapy for stage I lung cancer. Study at large: The patients comprised about a dozen men and 5 or 6 women, spanning ages roughly 50 to 90 and having a median of about 70 years.

The CDR3 length is 15 residues. Germline CDR1 MNHNS, CDR2 SASEGT. Regarding the study as a whole: Reportedly, metastasis status was linked to differences in TRBV and TRBJ usage frequencies. It was in patients who developed distant metastases that Shannon entropy after stereotactic body radiation therapy was lower. It is unknown whether the expanded TCR clones recognize the tumor.

Concerning this clonotype: No antigen is known for it. One end of the junction does not line up with germline, which may come from a read error.

The study amplified the TCR beta CDR3 region from genomic DNA. This amplification was carried out by two rounds of multiplex PCR. Primers specific to each TRBV and TRBJ gene drove first-round PCR. TCRdb analysed the multiplex PCR reads with MiXCR anew, one entry per CDR3 protein. The sample includes some 15,000 distinct CDR3 sequences, more than 35% of them seen just once. The sequences come from PBMCs, collected before or after stereotactic body radiation therapy (not recorded which). The chain is built from TRBV6-1 and TRBJ2-2; D is perhaps TRBD2 (5 bases). This receptor was taken from a donor aged 50 or older with non-small cell lung cancer. The CDR3 DNA follows: TGTGCCAGCAGTGCGCGGAAGTCGAACACCGGGGAGTTGTTTTTT. Protein product: CASSARKSNTGELFF.